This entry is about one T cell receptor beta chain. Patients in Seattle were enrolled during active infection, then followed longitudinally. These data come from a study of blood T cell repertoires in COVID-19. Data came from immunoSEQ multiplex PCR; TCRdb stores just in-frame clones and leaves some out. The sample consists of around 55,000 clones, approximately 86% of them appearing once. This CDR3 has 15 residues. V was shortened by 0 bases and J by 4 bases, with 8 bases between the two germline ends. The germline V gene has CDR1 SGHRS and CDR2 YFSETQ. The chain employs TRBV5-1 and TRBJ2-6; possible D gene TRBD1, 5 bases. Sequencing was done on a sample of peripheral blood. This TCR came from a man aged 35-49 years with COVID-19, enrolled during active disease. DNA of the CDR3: TGCGCCAGCAGCTTGGAAGGGGTCGGGGCCAACGTCCTGACTTTC. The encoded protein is CASSLEGVGANVLTF.